Presented here are 8 T cell receptor beta chains from one specimen sequenced in a study of cytomegalovirus exposure and HLA in healthy donors. The PCR ran on 60 Vbeta and 13 Jbeta primers. The protocol was immunoSEQ multiplex PCR, while the TCRdb copy is restricted to in-frame clones and leaves out a portion. This repertoire comprises about 130,000 clones; its ten largest clones make up roughly 2%. Material for sequencing was PBMCs. The source is a woman aged 60-70 years in good health and CMV-seronegative.

V and J are TRBV30 and TRBJ1-6, with D maybe TRBD1 (5 bases). V was shortened by 1 base and J by 0 bases, with 16 bases between the two germline ends. CDR1 GTSNPN and CDR2 SVGIG come from the germline V gene (reference sequence). This CDR3 has 18 residues. CDR3 in amino acids: CAWSGEGYSSSYNSPLHF. CDR3 in DNA: TGTGCCTGGAGTGGGGAGGGGTATTCTAGCTCCTATAATTCACCCCTCCACTTT.

The V call is TRBV6-5, the J call TRBJ2-7; possible D gene TRBD1, 6 bases. The germline V gene has CDR1 MNHEY and CDR2 SVGAGI. The CDR3 is 15 amino acids. Deletions cut 0 bases from V and 3 bases from J, with 12 bases between. Here the CDR3 DNA reads TGTGCCAGCAGTTACTCTTGGACAGCCAGCTACGAGCAGTACTTC. Encoded protein: CASSYSWTASYEQYF.

The chain recombines TRBV6-6 with TRBJ2-5; D is possibly TRBD2 (5 bases). Deletions cut 2 bases from V and 3 bases from J, with 13 bases between. The CDR3 has 15 residues. Germline V gene lookup returns CDR1 MNHNY and CDR2 SVGAGI (reference sequence). CDR3 nucleotide sequence: TGTGCCAGCAGTTACCCCAACGGGGTGAAAGAGACCCAGTACTTC. Protein: CASSYPNGVKETQYF.

The chain joins TRBV5-1 to TRBJ1-4; the D is unclear. The CDR3 sequence is 15 residues long. Per the germline V gene, CDR1 is SGHRS and CDR2 is YFSETQ. Trimming took off 4 bases at V and 0 bases at J, with 10 bases between the two ends. The CDR3 loop reads CASSEGLSTNEKLFF. For the CDR3, the DNA is TGCGCCAGCAGCGAGGGTTTGTCAACTAATGAAAAACTGTTTTTT.

The chain is built from TRBV27 and TRBJ2-5, with 13 nucleotides matching TRBD2. Germline V CDR1 and CDR2: MNHEY, SMNVEV (reference sequence). J lost 3 bases, V lost 6 bases, and 7 bases had no gene match. The CDR3 runs to 16 residues. This chain's CDR3 is CASSKAGTSGKETQYF. DNA of the CDR3: TGTGCCAGCAGCAAAGCGGGGACTAGCGGGAAAGAGACCCAGTACTTC.

V and J are TRBV9 and TRBJ1-3; no definite D call. This CDR3 spans 16 amino acids. V lost 0 bases and J 0 bases, leaving 10 bases between the germline ends. Germline loops: CDR1 SGDLS, CDR2 YYNGEE. The CDR3 DNA is TGTGCCAGCAGCGTAGGGAGCAGAAGCTCTGGAAACACCATATATTTT. This sequence encodes CASSVGSRSSGNTIYF. Looking up the rest from reference TRBV9 and TRBJ1-3 gives the full variable domain: DSGVTQTPKHLITATGQRVTLRCSPRSGDLSVYWYQQSLDQGLQFLIQYYNGEERAKGNILERFSAQQFPDLHSELNLSSLELGDSALYFCASSVGSRSSGNTIYFGEGSWLTVV.

The chain joins TRBV28 to TRBJ1-1, with 8 bases identical to TRBD1. The junction had 7 bases not matched to a gene; V was cut back by 6 bases and J by 4 bases. The germline gives CDR1 MDHEN, CDR2 SYDVKM. There are 14 residues in the CDR3. The CDR3 reads CASSSGQGVTEAFF. Written as DNA, the CDR3 is TGTGCCAGCAGCTCCGGACAGGGAGTCACTGAAGCTTTCTTT.

J is TRBJ1-5 and V is TRBV9, with D possibly matching TRBD1 (5 bases). Germline CDR1 SGDLS, CDR2 YYNGEE. The CDR3 runs 15 residues. Trimming stripped 5 bases from V and 4 bases from J, with 16 bases between. In nucleotides, the CDR3 is TGTGCCAGCAGTGGTATGGGGGGGGGAAATCAGCCCCAGCATTTT. Translating it yields CASSGMGGGNQPQHF. Full variable domain (missing parts from reference TRBV9 and TRBJ1-5): DSGVTQTPKHLITATGQRVTLRCSPRSGDLSVYWYQQSLDQGLQFLIQYYNGEERAKGNILERFSAQQFPDLHSELNLSSLELGDSALYFCASSGMGGGNQPQHFGDGTRLSIL.